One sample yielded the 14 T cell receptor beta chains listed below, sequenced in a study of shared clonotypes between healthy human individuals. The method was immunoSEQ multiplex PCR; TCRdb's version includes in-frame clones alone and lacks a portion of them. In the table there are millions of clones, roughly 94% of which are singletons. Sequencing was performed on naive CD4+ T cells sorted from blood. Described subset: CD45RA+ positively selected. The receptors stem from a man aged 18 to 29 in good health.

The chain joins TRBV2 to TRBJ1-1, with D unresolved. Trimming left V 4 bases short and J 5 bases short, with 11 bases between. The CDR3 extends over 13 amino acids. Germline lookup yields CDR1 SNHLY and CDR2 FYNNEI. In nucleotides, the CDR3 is TGTGCCAGCAGTGCGGCCCCGGGGACTGAAGCTTTCTTT. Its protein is CASSAAPGTEAFF.

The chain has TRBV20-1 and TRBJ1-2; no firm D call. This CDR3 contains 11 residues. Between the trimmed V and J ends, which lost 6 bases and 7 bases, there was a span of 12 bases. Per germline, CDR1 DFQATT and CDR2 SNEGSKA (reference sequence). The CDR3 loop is CSATDGTGYTF. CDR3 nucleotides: TGCAGTGCGACGGACGGTACTGGCTACACCTTC.

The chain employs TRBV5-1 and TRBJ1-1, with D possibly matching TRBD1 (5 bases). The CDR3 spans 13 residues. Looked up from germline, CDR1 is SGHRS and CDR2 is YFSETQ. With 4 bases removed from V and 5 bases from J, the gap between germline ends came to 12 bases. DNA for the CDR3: TGCGCCAGCAGCGTAGCCGAGGGGACTGAAGCTTTCTTT. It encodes CASSVAEGTEAFF.

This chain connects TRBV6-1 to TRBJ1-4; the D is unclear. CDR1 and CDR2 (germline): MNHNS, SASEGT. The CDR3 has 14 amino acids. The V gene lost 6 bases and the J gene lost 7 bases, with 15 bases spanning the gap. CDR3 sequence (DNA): TGTGCCAGCAGCTTGGGAGGTGCGGTTGAAAAACTGTTTTTT. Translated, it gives CASSLGGAVEKLFF.

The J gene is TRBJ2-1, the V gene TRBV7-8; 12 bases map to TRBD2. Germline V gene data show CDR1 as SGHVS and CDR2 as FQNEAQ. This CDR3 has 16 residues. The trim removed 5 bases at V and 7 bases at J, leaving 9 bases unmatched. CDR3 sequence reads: CASSVRLAGVGNEQFF. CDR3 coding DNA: TGTGCCAGCAGCGTCCGACTAGCGGGAGTTGGTAATGAGCAGTTCTTC.

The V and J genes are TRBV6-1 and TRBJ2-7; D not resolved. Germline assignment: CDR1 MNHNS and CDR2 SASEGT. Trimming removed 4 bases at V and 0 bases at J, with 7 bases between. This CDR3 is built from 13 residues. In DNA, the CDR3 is TGTGCCAGCAGTGCCGGATACTCCTACGAGCAGTACTTC. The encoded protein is CASSAGYSYEQYF.

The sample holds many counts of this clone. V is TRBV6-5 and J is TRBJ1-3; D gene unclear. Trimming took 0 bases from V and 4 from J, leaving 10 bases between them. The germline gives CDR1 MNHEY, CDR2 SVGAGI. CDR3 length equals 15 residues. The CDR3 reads CASSYSRTGGNTIYF. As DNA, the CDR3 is TGTGCCAGCAGTTACTCGAGGACGGGAGGAAACACCATATATTTT.

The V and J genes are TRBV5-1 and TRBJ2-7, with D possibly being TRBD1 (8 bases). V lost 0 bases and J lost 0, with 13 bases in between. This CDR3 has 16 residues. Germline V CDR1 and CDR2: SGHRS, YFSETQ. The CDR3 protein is CASSLDTGGDSYEQYF. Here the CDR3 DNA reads TGCGCCAGCAGCTTGGACACAGGGGGGGACTCCTACGAGCAGTACTTC.

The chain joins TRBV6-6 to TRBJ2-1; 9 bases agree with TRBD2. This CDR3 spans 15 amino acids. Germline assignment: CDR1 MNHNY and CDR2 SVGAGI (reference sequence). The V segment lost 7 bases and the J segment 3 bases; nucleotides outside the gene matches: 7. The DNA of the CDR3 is TGTGCCAGCATTAGTAGCGGGGGTGTCTACAATGAGCAGTTCTTC. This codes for CASISSGGVYNEQFF.

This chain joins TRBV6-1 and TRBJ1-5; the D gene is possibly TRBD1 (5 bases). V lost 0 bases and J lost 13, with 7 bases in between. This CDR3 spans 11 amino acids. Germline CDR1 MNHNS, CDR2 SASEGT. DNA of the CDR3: TGTGCCAGCAGTGAAGCCCAGGGTCAGCATTTT. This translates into CASSEAQGQHF.

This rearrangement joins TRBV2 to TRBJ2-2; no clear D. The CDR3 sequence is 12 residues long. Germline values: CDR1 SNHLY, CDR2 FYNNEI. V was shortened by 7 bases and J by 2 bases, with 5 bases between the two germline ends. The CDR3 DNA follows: TGTGCCAGCACCGGAAACACCGGGGAGCTGTTTTTT. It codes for CASTGNTGELFF.

The CDR3 is CASSLVGEQYF. CDR3 in DNA: TGTGCCAGCAGCTTAGTAGGCGAGCAGTACTTC. V is TRBV7-2 and J is TRBJ2-7; D gene unclear. V shed 1 base and J shed 6 bases, with 4 bases lying between them. Germline lookup yields CDR1 SGHTA and CDR2 FQGNSA. The CDR3 covers 11 residues.

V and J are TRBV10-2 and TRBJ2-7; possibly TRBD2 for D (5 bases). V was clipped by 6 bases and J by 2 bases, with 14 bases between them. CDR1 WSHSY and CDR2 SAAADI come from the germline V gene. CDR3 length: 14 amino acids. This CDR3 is CASRGKGGTYEQYF. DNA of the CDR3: TGCGCCAGCAGGGGGAAAGGAGGCACCTACGAGCAGTACTTC.

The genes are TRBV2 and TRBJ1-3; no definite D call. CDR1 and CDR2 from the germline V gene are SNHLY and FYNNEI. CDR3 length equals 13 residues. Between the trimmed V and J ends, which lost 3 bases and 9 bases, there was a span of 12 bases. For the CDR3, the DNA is TGTGCCAGCAGTGAGGGTGGTAGTGTCACCATATATTTT. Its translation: CASSEGGSVTIYF.